The 27 T cell receptor beta chains listed next were all sequenced from one sample in a study of blood T cell repertoires in COVID-19. Profiling relied on immunoSEQ multiplex PCR, and the TCRdb table lists in-frame clones only, not all of them. The sample gives 200,000 to 250,000 clones, around 87% of which show up once; 5.5% to 9% is in the top ten. The specimen was peripheral blood. These receptors were taken from a woman aged 70 to 79 with active or convalescent COVID-19.

The chain employs TRBV3-1 (or the pseudogene TRBV3-2) and TRBJ1-4, with TRBD1 as a possible D gene (5 bases). The CDR3 is made up of 13 amino acids. Germline V gives CDR1 LGHDT, CDR2 YNNKEL (reference sequence). Trimming took off 2 bases at V and 8 bases at J, with 9 bases between the two ends. The CDR3 DNA sequence: TGTGCCAGCAGCCAACCTGGGGGGGAAAAACTGTTTTTT. Amino acids: CASSQPGGEKLFF.

V is TRBV7-9 and J is TRBJ2-7; the D is unclear. V was shortened by 3 bases and J by 3 bases, with 3 bases between the two germline ends. The CDR3 sequence is 11 residues long. CDR1 SEHNR and CDR2 FQNEAQ come from the germline V gene (reference sequence). The CDR3 DNA reads as TGTGCCAGCAGCTTCCGCTACGAGCAGTACTTC. This codes for CASSFRYEQYF.

The rearrangement joins TRBV6-2 or TRBV6-3 to TRBJ1-6; D is perhaps TRBD1 (5 bases). Trimming cost V 6 bases and J 7 bases, with 13 bases left between them. Germline V gene data show CDR1 as MNHEY and CDR2 as SVGEGT. CDR3 size: 14 residues. CDR3: CASSSPGYNSPLHF. CDR3 nucleotide sequence: TGTGCCAGCAGCTCTCCAGGGTACAATTCACCCCTCCACTTT.

The CDR3 sequence: CASTGHQGTEAFF. DNA of the CDR3: TGCGCCAGCACCGGACACCAGGGGACTGAAGCTTTCTTT. The rearrangement links TRBV5-1 to TRBJ1-1; TRBD1 is a possible D gene (6 bases). The germline V gene encodes CDR1 SGHRS and CDR2 YFSETQ. Trimming took 6 bases from V and 5 from J, leaving 14 bases between them. The CDR3 runs to 13 residues.

J is TRBJ1-1 and V is TRBV12-3 or TRBV12-4, with 7 bases that match TRBD1. The junction had 9 bases not matched to a gene; V was cut back by 7 bases and J by 7 bases. The CDR3 has 13 amino acids. This chain's CDR3 is CASTRGTVSEAFF. In DNA form, the CDR3 reads TGTGCCAGCACGCGCGGGACAGTCAGTGAAGCTTTCTTT.

This sequence joins TRBV7-2 and TRBJ2-3; D gene uncertain. The CDR3 has 14 residues. Germline CDR1 is SGHTA and CDR2 is FQGNSA. Trimming removed 5 bases at V and 6 bases at J, with 15 bases between. The CDR3 DNA sequence: TGTGCCAGCAGCCAACGGCGGTCTGGGGATACGCAGTATTTT. Translated, it gives CASSQRRSGDTQYF.

The chain uses TRBV6-2 or TRBV6-3 and TRBJ1-5, with 8 bases fitting TRBD1. The CDR3 contains 16 residues. In germline, CDR1 is MNHEY, CDR2 SVGEGT. J gave up 4 bases and V 1 base, and 6 bases lay outside the gene matches. CDR3 amino acids: CASSYFGQGKNQPQHF. DNA of the CDR3: TGTGCCAGCAGTTACTTTGGACAGGGAAAAAATCAGCCCCAGCATTTT.

V is TRBV7-2 and J is TRBJ2-1; the D gene is possibly TRBD2 (6 bases). The germline CDR1 and CDR2 sequences are SGHTA and FQGNSA. This CDR3 spans 13 amino acids. V was shortened by 3 bases and J by 6 bases, with 9 bases between the two germline ends. The DNA of the CDR3 is TGTGCCAGCAGCTTGGCGGGGATCAATGAGCAGTTCTTC. Amino acid sequence: CASSLAGINEQFF. The entire variable domain, with the rest obtained from reference TRBV7-2 and TRBJ2-1, is as follows: GAGVSQSPSNKVTEKGKDVELRCDPISGHTALYWYRQSLGQGLEFLIYFQGNSAPDKSGLPSDRFSAERTGGSVSTLTIQRTQQEDSAVYLCASSLAGINEQFFGPGTRLTVL.

The rearrangement joins TRBV12-3 or TRBV12-4 to TRBJ2-5, with 8 bases lining up with TRBD2. The ends lost 7 bases at V and 5 bases at J; junction bases unmatched: 6. This CDR3 comprises 13 residues. In nucleotides, the CDR3 is TGTGCCAGCATCCGGGGGGGGTTTGAGACCCAGTACTTC. It encodes CASIRGGFETQYF.

The rearrangement joins TRBV12-5 to TRBJ1-1; possible D gene TRBD1, 6 bases. V gave up 6 bases and J gave up 8 bases, with 13 bases separating them. The CDR3 covers 12 residues. Germline CDR1 is LGHNT and CDR2 is FRNRAP. CDR3 sequence: CASGITTGEAFF. As DNA, the CDR3 is TGTGCTAGTGGGATTACTACAGGGGAAGCTTTCTTT.

The chain has TRBV7-9 and TRBJ2-2; no reliable D call. V lost 5 bases and J lost 3, with 10 bases in between. The CDR3 is 14 amino acids. Germline V lookup: CDR1 SEHNR, CDR2 FQNEAQ (reference sequence). CDR3 residues: CASSPHPDTGELFF. The DNA of the CDR3 is TGTGCCAGCAGCCCCCACCCGGACACCGGGGAGCTGTTTTTT.

V usage is TRBV7-9 and J usage is TRBJ2-2; 7 bases fit TRBD1. Germline values: CDR1 SEHNR, CDR2 FQNEAQ (reference sequence). This CDR3 is 15 amino acids long. Unmatched junction bases numbered 5, after V lost 7 bases and J lost 0 bases. The CDR3 nucleotides read TGTGCCAGCATCAGAACAGGGGCGAACACCGGGGAGCTGTTTTTT. This codes for CASIRTGANTGELFF.

The chain couples TRBV5-4 to TRBJ1-1; D gene ambiguous. Per the germline V gene, CDR1 is SGHNT and CDR2 is YYREEE (reference sequence). V was trimmed by 4 bases and J by 1 base, leaving 8 bases between them. The CDR3 loop spans 13 amino acids. CDR3 amino acids: CASSQPGNTEAFF. In nucleotides, the CDR3 is TGTGCCAGCAGCCAGCCAGGGAACACTGAAGCTTTCTTT.

The chain is built from TRBV6-2 or TRBV6-3 and TRBJ2-7, with D perhaps matching TRBD1 (6 bases). Germline V lookup: CDR1 MNHEY, CDR2 SVGEGT. Deletions cut 2 bases from V and 7 bases from J, with 15 bases between. The length of the CDR3 is 14 residues. CDR3 in amino acids: CASSYARTAPEQYF. In DNA form, the CDR3 reads TGTGCCAGCAGTTACGCGCGGACAGCCCCAGAGCAGTACTTC.

V gene TRBV6-6 combines with J gene TRBJ1-1; maybe TRBD1 (5 bases). Deletions cut 5 bases from V and 1 base from J, with 11 bases between. Per germline, CDR1 MNHNY and CDR2 SVGAGI (reference sequence). The CDR3 has 14 amino acids. CDR3 DNA sequence: TGTGCCAGCAGTCCCTTGGGGGGGAACACTGAAGCTTTCTTT. Encoded protein: CASSPLGGNTEAFF.

This clone was observed a single time. The V and J genes are TRBV7-2 and TRBJ1-1, with a tentative D call TRBD1 (6 bases). Trimming left V 4 bases short and J 3 bases short, with 12 bases between. Per germline, CDR1 SGHTA and CDR2 FQGNSA. The length of the CDR3 is 14 residues. CDR3 DNA: TGTGCCAGCAGCTCCCGGCCAGGGGACACTGAAGCTTTCTTT. Amino acid sequence: CASSSRPGDTEAFF.

V usage is TRBV2 and J usage is TRBJ1-6; 11 nucleotides match TRBD1. CDR3 size: 16 residues. Losses at the gene ends were 4 bases for V and 7 bases for J; bases not matched to a gene: 6. From germline, CDR1 is SNHLY and CDR2 FYNNEI. This chain's CDR3 is CASSGDRGRGNSPLHF. The CDR3 DNA follows: TGTGCCAGCAGTGGGGACAGGGGGAGGGGGAATTCACCCCTCCACTTT.

The chain combines TRBV5-1 with TRBJ2-3, with 9 bases aligning to TRBD1. The CDR3 length is 16 residues. CDR1 is SGHRS, CDR2 YFSETQ, per germline. The J segment lost 0 bases and the V segment lost 2 bases, leaving 4 bases of the junction unmatched. The CDR3 DNA sequence: TGCGCCAGCAGCTTAGGGACAGGGTCTAGCACAGATACGCAGTATTTT. Its translation: CASSLGTGSSTDTQYF.

The chain has TRBV6-6 and TRBJ1-1; TRBD1 is a possible D gene (5 bases). Germline assignment: CDR1 MNHNY and CDR2 SVGAGI (reference sequence). CDR3 size: 16 residues. V was pared by 5 bases and J by 5 bases, with 21 bases between. The DNA for the CDR3 is TGTGCCAGCAGTCTTTTTAGACTAGGGCGGGGGACTGAAGCTTTCTTT. Its translation: CASSLFRLGRGTEAFF.

The V gene is TRBV5-1, the J gene TRBJ1-1; D unresolved. V shed 1 base and J shed 5 bases, with 12 bases lying between them. The CDR3 runs 14 residues. Germline CDR1 is SGHRS and CDR2 is YFSETQ. The CDR3 nucleotides are TGCGCCAGCAGCTTGAATGTGGAGGAGACTGAAGCTTTCTTT. Protein sequence: CASSLNVEETEAFF.

The V call is TRBV7-2, the J call TRBJ1-1; TRBD1 is a possible D gene (6 bases). Per the germline V gene, CDR1 is SGHTA and CDR2 is FQGNSA. This CDR3 region has 15 residues. The V end was cut by 6 bases, the J end by 5 bases, with 19 bases between. The CDR3 bases are TGTGCCAGCAGGCAAGGGGGAGGGGGGATAACTGAAGCTTTCTTT. Protein sequence: CASRQGGGGITEAFF. Complete variable domain (other parts from reference TRBV7-2 and TRBJ1-1): GAGVSQSPSNKVTEKGKDVELRCDPISGHTALYWYRQSLGQGLEFLIYFQGNSAPDKSGLPSDRFSAERTGGSVSTLTIQRTQQEDSAVYLCASRQGGGGITEAFFGQGTRLTVV.

The CDR3: CSASGVDTQYF. CDR3 in DNA: TGCAGTGCTAGCGGGGTAGATACGCAGTATTTT. The rearrangement links TRBV20-1 to TRBJ2-3; perhaps TRBD2 as D (5 bases). The V end was cut by 3 bases, the J end by 5 bases, with 6 bases between. There are 11 residues in the CDR3. The germline CDR1 and CDR2 sequences are DFQATT and SNEGSKA (reference sequence).

Written as DNA, the CDR3 is TGTGCCAGCACTGCTCAGGGGGCACGAAACACCATATATTTT. Protein sequence: CASTAQGARNTIYF. This chain uses TRBV6-5 with TRBJ1-3; TRBD1 aligns across 8 bases. The germline V gene has CDR1 MNHEY and CDR2 SVGAGI. CDR3 size: 14 residues. Trimming cost V 7 bases and J 5 bases; bases outside gene matches: 7.

This sequence joins TRBV10-1 and TRBJ1-1; 7 bases map to TRBD1. CDR1 WNHNN and CDR2 SYGVQD come from the germline V gene (reference sequence). CDR3 length: 16 amino acids. The J segment lost 0 bases and the V segment lost 11 bases, leaving 15 bases of the junction unmatched. In DNA form, the CDR3 reads TGCGCCGGCTTCGGGACAGCGACTATGTTGAACACTGAAGCTTTCTTT. Its protein product is CAGFGTATMLNTEAFF.

The V gene is TRBV6-5, the J gene TRBJ1-2; D remains unclear. The CDR3 runs to 15 residues. V was cut by 2 bases and J by 8 bases, with 18 bases left in between. Germline CDR1 MNHEY, CDR2 SVGAGI. Here the CDR3 reads CASSYNSDFPGGYTF. DNA for the CDR3: TGTGCCAGCAGTTACAACTCCGACTTCCCGGGGGGCTACACCTTC.

Here the CDR3 DNA reads TGTGCCAGCAGTTACTCGCGGACTCAAAAACTGTTTTTT. The encoded protein is CASSYSRTQKLFF. The gene calls are TRBV6-5 and TRBJ1-4; D remains unclear. V gave up 0 bases and J gave up 9 bases, with 8 bases separating them. From germline, CDR1 is MNHEY and CDR2 SVGAGI. The CDR3 is 13 residues long.

Here the CDR3 DNA reads TGTGCCAGCAGCTTAGGGGGGGTCGAAAATTCACCCCTCCACTTT. This translates into CASSLGGVENSPLHF. V usage is TRBV7-9 and J usage is TRBJ1-6, with a weak D call TRBD1 (5 bases). Trimming cost V 1 base and J 7 bases, with 11 bases left between them. The CDR3 runs to 15 residues. Germline V gives CDR1 SEHNR, CDR2 FQNEAQ (reference sequence).